This T cell receptor beta chain was identified during a study of T cells in Graves' hyperthyroidism and ophthalmopathy. Germline V gene lookup returns CDR1 SGHNT and CDR2 YYREEE (reference sequence). The ends lost 0 bases at V and 7 bases at J; junction bases unmatched: 7. The length of the CDR3 is 17 residues. This clonotype has a handful of counts. What it binds is not known. The study, taken as a whole, reports: Ophthalmopathy and stable hyperthyroidism were told apart by a 13 V-J model.

Aged 18 to 65, the patients had hyperthyroidism that was newly diagnosed and had lasted under 2 months. RNA transcripts yielded amplified TCR beta CDR3 regions. First-round RT-PCR of the TCR CDR3 relied on the HTBI primer set. TCRdb used MiXCR to reprocess the multiplex PCR reads, holding one entry per CDR3 protein. The sample has approximately 590,000 distinct CDR3 sequences; 15% to 18% are singletons. The chain joins TRBV5-4 to TRBJ2-1; 13 bases agree with TRBD2. The TCR originated in a woman aged 25 to 39 with Graves' hyperthyroidism. Sample: blood. The CDR3 here is CASSLAVGLAGKNEQFF. The DNA for the CDR3 is TGTGCCAGCAGCTTGGCAGTGGGACTAGCGGGAAAAAATGAGCAGTTCTTC.